This entry lists 17 T cell receptor beta chains sequenced from one sample in a study of post-analysis software for immune sequencing data. Study-wide findings and caveats: Elevated frequency relative to controls characterized roughly 5 TRBV segments in patients, TRBV5-6, TRBV5-1 and TRBV20-1 among them.

Unique molecular identifiers were carried by the TCR beta cDNA libraries. TCRdb reprocessed the PCR reads via MiXCR and lists one record per CDR3 protein. The sample yields some 370,000 distinct CDR3 sequences, approximately 33% seen once. These receptors have no known antigen. Sequencing was performed on blood. Receptor source: a girl aged 10-17 years with multiple sclerosis.

The V gene is TRBV24-1, the J gene TRBJ2-3; the D is unclear. This CDR3 contains 14 residues. The V end was cut by 4 bases, the J end by 5 bases, with 12 bases between. Germline lookup yields CDR1 KGHDR and CDR2 SFDVKD. As DNA, the CDR3 is TGTGCCACCAGTGACCGAGGACCTGGAGATACGCAGTATTTT. Protein: CATSDRGPGDTQYF.

Concerning this clonotype: At one end the junction does not follow the germline gene, possibly because of a read error. The chain uses TRBV2 and TRBJ2-5, with D maybe TRBD2 (5 bases). CDR1 and CDR2 (germline): SNHLY, FYNNEI. The CDR3 runs to 16 residues. The CDR3 DNA reads TGTGCCAGCAGTGAATTCGGGATGGGGAACCAAGAGATCCAGTACTTC. Translated, it gives CASSEFGMGNQEIQYF. Based on the CDR3 plus reference TRBV2 and TRBJ2-5, the full variable domain is EPEVTQTPSHQVTQMGQEVILRCVPISNHLYFYWYRQILGQKVEFLVSFYNNEISEKSEIFDDQFSVERPDGSNFTLKIRSTKLEDSAMYFCASSEFGMGNQEIQYFGPGTRLLVL.

The V and J genes are TRBV2 and TRBJ2-5, with TRBD2 as a possible D gene (6 bases). In germline, CDR1 is SNHLY, CDR2 FYNNEI. The CDR3 has 13 residues. Trimming shortened V by 8 bases and J by 1 base, and 11 bases separated the two germline ends. The CDR3 DNA reads TGTGCCAGCGGAGGGGACTTCCAAGAGACCCAGTACTTC. This sequence encodes CASGGDFQETQYF.

The chain links TRBV7-3 to TRBJ2-3; no reliable D call. CDR1 is SGHTA and CDR2 is FQGTGA in the germline V gene. Trimming removed 2 bases at V and 2 bases at J, with 8 bases between. The CDR3 runs 14 residues. Written as DNA, the CDR3 is TGTGCCAGCAGCTTATATTATGACACAGATACGCAGTATTTT. Protein sequence: CASSLYYDTDTQYF.

V and J are TRBV7-2 and TRBJ1-2; weak D call: TRBD1 (6 bases). The CDR3 is 13 residues long. Trimming took 5 bases from V and 6 from J, leaving 13 bases between them. Germline CDR1 reads SGHTA; CDR2 reads FQGNSA. CDR3 loop: CASSIGGGDGYTF. As DNA, the CDR3 is TGTGCCAGCAGCATAGGAGGGGGTGATGGCTACACCTTC.

The chain employs TRBV6-1 and TRBJ1-1; 9 bases are shared with TRBD1. CDR1 is MNHNS, CDR2 SASEGT, per germline. The junction had 12 bases not matched to a gene; V was cut back by 5 bases and J by 5 bases. The CDR3 has 16 residues. The CDR3 region is CASSIVPGQGRTEAFF. DNA of the CDR3: TGTGCCAGCAGTATTGTCCCGGGACAGGGAAGGACTGAAGCTTTCTTT.

This clonotype turned up a few times. The rearrangement joins TRBV6-5 to TRBJ1-1; D is ambiguous. The length of the CDR3 is 14 residues. The germline gives CDR1 MNHEY, CDR2 SVGAGI. Trimming removed 2 bases from V and 0 bases from J, with 7 bases in between. CDR3 sequence: CASSYGVLNTEAFF. The CDR3 nucleotides read TGTGCCAGCAGTTACGGGGTCTTGAACACTGAAGCTTTCTTT.

At least ten counts were recorded for this clonotype. The chain employs TRBV20-1 and TRBJ1-2; D is perhaps TRBD1 (5 bases). Germline V lookup: CDR1 DFQATT, CDR2 SNEGSKA (reference sequence). This CDR3 spans 13 amino acids. V lost 4 bases and J 0 bases, leaving 9 bases between the germline ends. The CDR3 DNA sequence: TGCAGTGCTAAAGGGGCACCTAACTATGGCTACACCTTC. It codes for CSAKGAPNYGYTF.

The chain recombines TRBV3-1 with TRBJ2-3, with TRBD2 matching over 7 bases. The V and J ends lost 1 base and 1 base, in that order; junction bases with no gene match: 2. Germline CDR1 and CDR2: LGHDT and YNNKEL (reference sequence). The CDR3 sequence is 15 residues long. The CDR3 is CASSQAGGRTDTQYF. The CDR3 DNA reads as TGTGCCAGCAGCCAAGCGGGGGGACGCACAGATACGCAGTATTTT.

The gene calls are TRBV5-1 and TRBJ2-1, with D uncertain. Germline V gives CDR1 SGHRS, CDR2 YFSETQ. Trimming removed 4 bases at V and 0 bases at J, with 17 bases between. The CDR3 spans 17 residues. CDR3 region: CASSPRTDTYSYNEQFF. Written as DNA, the CDR3 is TGCGCCAGCAGCCCTCGAACGGATACGTACTCCTACAATGAGCAGTTCTTC.

The rearrangement uses TRBV14 and TRBJ2-1; 7 bases align to TRBD2. Germline CDR1 reads SGHDN; CDR2 reads FVKESK. The CDR3 totals 15 residues. Trimming removed 2 bases from V and 3 bases from J; junction bases left unmatched: 4. Here the CDR3 reads CASSQLTSFYNEQFF. The DNA of the CDR3 is TGTGCCAGCAGCCAACTGACTAGCTTCTACAATGAGCAGTTCTTC.

This clonotype occurred a few times. The chain joins TRBV4-1 to TRBJ1-5; the match to TRBD1 covers 8 bases. V gave up 1 base and J gave up 7 bases; unmatched junction bases: 6. The CDR3 extends over 15 amino acids. Germline CDR1 reads MGHRA; CDR2 reads YSYEKL. The CDR3 DNA sequence: TGCGCCAGCAGCCAAGTGGACAGGGTGGTACAGCCCCAGCATTTT. This translates into CASSQVDRVVQPQHF.

Worth noting for this clonotype: A read error may account for a junction end that differs from germline. J is TRBJ2-7 and V is TRBV7-9; D gene unclear. Germline lookup yields CDR1 SEHNR and CDR2 FQNEAQ (reference sequence). CDR3 size: 12 residues. CDR3 DNA sequence: TGTGCCAGCAGCCCCCGTTCCGACGAGCAGCACTTC. The encoded protein is CASSPRSDEQHF. Variable domain in full (rest from reference TRBV7-9 and TRBJ2-7): DTGVSQNPRHKITKRGQNVTFRCDPISEHNRLYWYRQTLGQGPEFLTYFQNEAQLEKSRLLSDRFSAERPKGSFSTLEIQRTEQGDSAMYLCASSPRSDEQHFGPGTRLTVT.

This clonotype was seen more than once but under ten times. V and J are TRBV6-1 and TRBJ1-5; the D gene is possibly TRBD1 (5 bases). The CDR3 is 15 residues long. The germline CDR1 and CDR2 sequences are MNHNS and SASEGT. V lost 6 bases to trimming and J lost 4 bases, with 16 bases between them. CDR3 protein: CASSPQGLHNQPQHF. The CDR3 nucleotides are TGTGCCAGCAGCCCCCAGGGTCTTCATAATCAGCCCCAGCATTTT.

This rearrangement joins TRBV28 to TRBJ2-3; TRBD1 matches 7 bases. Germline CDR1 MDHEN, CDR2 SYDVKM. The V gene end was trimmed by 3 bases and the J gene end by 8 bases; junction bases not matched to a gene: 17. This CDR3 comprises 17 residues. The CDR3 loop reads CASSFSTRQGHKGTQYF. In nucleotides, the CDR3 is TGTGCCAGCAGTTTCAGTACGAGACAGGGACACAAGGGTACGCAGTATTTT.

The V and J genes are TRBV27 and TRBJ2-5; D is unclear. CDR3 size: 14 residues. Germline V gene lookup returns CDR1 MNHEY and CDR2 SMNVEV (reference sequence). Between the trimmed V and J ends, which lost 4 bases and 5 bases, there was a span of 14 bases. CDR3 bases: TGTGCCAGCAGTTCCCTCGGCCCAATGGAGACCCAGTACTTC. Its translation: CASSSLGPMETQYF.

The V gene is TRBV12-3 or TRBV12-4, the J gene TRBJ1-2; D might be TRBD1 (6 bases). The CDR3 has 14 residues. V was pared by 6 bases and J by 3 bases, with 14 bases between. This CDR3 reads CASSPQGLDYGYTF. CDR3 nucleotides: TGTGCCAGCAGCCCACAGGGTCTTGACTATGGCTACACCTTC.